This TCR beta chain came from a study of early T cells in non-severe SARS-CoV-2 infection. In the study overall: The input, bulk RNA from unsorted whole blood, was sequenced, and chains were unpaired. Study conclusions and caveats: The study's VDJdb matching favored anti-spike CD8 responses and missed private and CD4 specificities.

This CDR3 is built from 14 residues. The V end lost 3 bases, the J end lost 4 bases, and 13 bases lay between the germline ends. Germline assignment: CDR1 SGHRS and CDR2 YFSETQ. Molecules of cDNA were individually given unique molecular identifiers that were attached to them. TCRdb re-called the 5' RACE reads with MiXCR, one entry per CDR3 protein. In the table there are about 38,000 distinct CDR3 sequences, roughly 4.4% of which are singletons. This clonotype was observed at least ten times. Antigen: not known. Sequencing was done on a sample of whole blood. This receptor was identified in an adult who was a healthcare worker with PCR-confirmed SARS-CoV-2 infection or an uninfected control (not recorded which). The chain joins TRBV5-1 to TRBJ1-1; a weak D match, TRBD1 (5 bases). The CDR3 protein is CASSWGLPGTEAFF. The CDR3 DNA sequence: TGCGCCAGCAGCTGGGGCCTACCGGGCACTGAAGCTTTCTTT.